The 26 T cell receptor beta chains reported below all come from one sample, sequenced in a study of beta chain features in type 1 diabetes. The whole isolated RNA underwent reverse transcription, so sequencing captured expressed TCRB transcripts. Here immunoSEQ multiplex PCR was the method, and the copy in TCRdb shows in-frame clones only, minus some. This table holds some 160,000 clones, roughly 10% found once. Study-wide results and limits: The study found moderately but significantly shorter TCRB CDR3s in all four CD4+ subsets of Type 1 diabetes patients.

These TCRs are of unknown antigen specificity. The sequencing input was central memory CD4+ T cells from blood. The receptors were gathered from a woman in her thirties with type 1 diabetes.

The chain combines TRBV29-1 with TRBJ2-3, with D unclear. The CDR3 has 12 residues. The ends were cut back, 6 bases at V and 5 bases at J, with 12 bases in the middle. Germline V gene lookup returns CDR1 SQVTM and CDR2 ANQGSEA. Here the CDR3 reads CSVALARDTQYF. CDR3 sequence (DNA): TGCAGCGTGGCGTTAGCAAGAGATACGCAGTATTTT.

The chain has TRBV7-3 and TRBJ2-3; D gene uncertain. The CDR3 covers 12 residues. Trimming cost V 5 bases and J 3 bases, with 6 bases left between them. CDR1 is SGHTA, CDR2 FQGTGA, per germline. CDR3: CASSPGTDTQYF. In nucleotides, the CDR3 is TGTGCCAGCAGCCCAGGTACAGATACGCAGTATTTT.

This clone has only a few counts. The rearrangement links TRBV7-9 to TRBJ2-5; no clear D. Germline-derived CDR1 and CDR2 are SEHNR and FQNEAQ (reference sequence). The CDR3 contains 15 residues. V was trimmed by 5 bases and J by 1 base, leaving 14 bases between them. Here the CDR3 DNA reads TGTGCCAGCAGCGCTCCCGAGGATGGCCAAGAGACCCAGTACTTC. This translates into CASSAPEDGQETQYF.

The chain employs TRBV7-2 and TRBJ1-5, with D possibly matching TRBD1 (5 bases). Germline V gives CDR1 SGHTA, CDR2 FQGNSA. The CDR3 runs 15 residues. The V and J ends lost 6 bases and 0 bases respectively, with 12 bases between them. As DNA, the CDR3 is TGTGCCAGCAGTGACAGAAAACATAGCAATCAGCCCCAGCATTTT. This gives the protein CASSDRKHSNQPQHF.

A few counts support this clone. V and J are TRBV11-2 and TRBJ2-3; unclear D gene. The CDR3 contains 12 residues. V dropped 1 base and J dropped 6 bases, with 5 bases sitting between them. The germline V gene encodes CDR1 SGHAT and CDR2 FQNNGV. This CDR3 is CASSLASDTQYF. CDR3 nucleotide sequence: TGTGCCAGCAGCTTAGCTTCGGATACGCAGTATTTT. The full variable domain, with the rest looked up from reference TRBV11-2 and TRBJ2-3, is EAGVAQSPRYKIIEKRQSVAFWCNPISGHATLYWYQQILGQGPKLLIQFQNNGVVDDSQLPKDRFSAERLKGVDSTLKIQPAKLEDSAVYLCASSLASDTQYFGPGTRLTVL.

This rearrangement joins TRBV19 to TRBJ2-2; D is perhaps TRBD2 (6 bases). Per germline, CDR1 LNHDA and CDR2 SQIVND (reference sequence). The CDR3 length is 14 residues. V gave up 4 bases and J gave up 4 bases, with 10 bases separating them. CDR3 protein: CASSTQRVTGELFF. CDR3 coding DNA: TGTGCCAGTAGTACCCAGCGGGTCACCGGGGAGCTGTTTTTT.

This chain joins TRBV19 and TRBJ2-7; 7 bases line up with TRBD2. Germline values: CDR1 LNHDA, CDR2 SQIVND (reference sequence). This CDR3 contains 16 residues. The V segment lost 5 bases and the J segment 0 bases; nucleotides outside the gene matches: 10. Here the CDR3 DNA reads TGTGCCAGTAGTCGCGAGGGAGGGTTGAGCTCCTACGAGCAGTACTTC. It yields the protein CASSREGGLSSYEQYF.

This clone was seen only a few times. The chain has TRBV2 and TRBJ2-6; maybe TRBD2 (5 bases). CDR3 length equals 15 residues. Germline V gives CDR1 SNHLY, CDR2 FYNNEI. V was shortened by 7 bases and J by 0 bases, with 10 bases between the two germline ends. CDR3 in DNA: TGTGCCAGCATGCCGGACTTCTCTGGGGCCAACGTCCTGACTTTC. Translated, it gives CASMPDFSGANVLTF.

The chain couples TRBV2 to TRBJ1-5; TRBD1 might be the D (5 bases). Germline loops: CDR1 SNHLY, CDR2 FYNNEI. This CDR3 has 15 residues. Trimming pared 3 bases from V and 0 bases from J, leaving 9 bases between. The CDR3 is CASSDQGVSNQPQHF. Written as DNA, the CDR3 is TGTGCCAGCAGTGATCAAGGGGTTAGCAATCAGCCCCAGCATTTT.

This chain uses TRBV7-3 with TRBJ2-5, with 7 bases matching TRBD2. Germline V lookup: CDR1 SGHTA, CDR2 FQGTGA. This CDR3 spans 13 amino acids. V dropped 5 bases and J dropped 5; count of bases not matched to a gene: 5. The CDR3, as DNA: TGTGCCAGCAGCCCAATGGGGGGGGAGACCCAGTACTTC. Encoded protein: CASSPMGGETQYF.

Only a few counts were recorded for this clone. The sample carries other DNA sequences with the same CDR3. CDR3 in amino acids: CAWSRTGTNTEAFF. CDR3 DNA sequence: TGTGCCTGGAGTAGGACAGGGACTAACACTGAAGCTTTCTTT. The rearrangement links TRBV30 to TRBJ1-1, with 8 bases identical to TRBD1. Germline loops: CDR1 GTSNPN, CDR2 SVGIG (reference sequence). This CDR3 comprises 14 residues. The V segment lost 2 bases and the J segment 2 bases; nucleotides outside the gene matches: 4.

This clone was counted between two and nine times. The rearrangement uses TRBV7-2 and TRBJ2-7, with D maybe TRBD2 (5 bases). V lost 5 bases and J 7 bases, leaving 15 bases between the germline ends. Germline V gene sequence: CDR1 SGHTA, CDR2 FQGNSA. The length of the CDR3 is 13 residues. CDR3 loop: CASSRGPRQEQYF. Here the CDR3 DNA reads TGTGCCAGCAGCCGAGGGCCAAGGCAAGAGCAGTACTTC.

This sequence joins TRBV25-1 and TRBJ1-5, with D perhaps matching TRBD1 (6 bases). Trimming left V 1 base short and J 5 bases short, with 12 bases between. The germline gives CDR1 MGHDK, CDR2 SYGVNS. The CDR3 has 15 amino acids. The CDR3, as DNA: TGTGCCAGCAGTGAATCGGGCAGGGGAGATCAGCCCCAGCATTTT. Protein sequence: CASSESGRGDQPQHF.

The sample holds a few counts of this clone. The CDR3 is CASSTGLAGVGTQYF. CDR3 sequence (DNA): TGTGCCAGCAGCACGGGACTAGCGGGAGTTGGTACGCAGTATTTT. The chain is built from TRBV11-1 and TRBJ2-3; 14 bases match TRBD2. Unmatched junction bases numbered 6, after V lost 5 bases and J lost 8 bases. In germline, CDR1 is SGHAT, CDR2 FQDESV (reference sequence). CDR3 length: 15 amino acids.

The CDR3 loop is CASSLEAGGLETQYF. The CDR3 region has the DNA TGTGCCAGCAGTTTAGAAGCGGGAGGGTTGGAGACCCAGTACTTC. The chain employs TRBV6-6 and TRBJ2-5; 10 positions agree with TRBD2. J gave up 5 bases and V 4 bases, and 7 bases lay outside the gene matches. Germline V gives CDR1 MNHNY, CDR2 SVGAGI (reference sequence). The CDR3 is 15 residues long.

V gene TRBV5-6 combines with J gene TRBJ2-1; D call uncertain. Trimming shortened V by 0 bases and J by 2 bases, and 6 bases separated the two germline ends. The germline V gene encodes CDR1 SGHDT and CDR2 YYEEEE. The CDR3 loop spans 14 amino acids. CDR3 region: CASSLDQTYNEQFF. Written as DNA, the CDR3 is TGTGCCAGCAGCTTGGATCAAACCTACAATGAGCAGTTCTTC. Supplemented by reference TRBV5-6 and TRBJ2-1, the full variable domain reads DAGVTQSPTHLIKTRGQQVTLRCSPKSGHDTVSWYQQALGQGPQFIFQYYEEEERQRGNFPDRFSGHQFPNYSSELNVNALLLGDSALYLCASSLDQTYNEQFFGPGTRLTVL.

This clone came up a few times. The V and J genes are TRBV14 and TRBJ2-7; no definite D call. The V gene lost 4 bases and the J gene lost 0 bases, with 4 bases spanning the gap. The CDR3 consists of 12 residues. From germline, CDR1 is SGHDN and CDR2 FVKESK. The CDR3 loop reads CASSRSSYEQYF. The CDR3 nucleotides read TGTGCCAGCAGCCGGAGCTCCTACGAGCAGTACTTC.

The V and J genes are TRBV5-1 and TRBJ2-3, with a possible D match to TRBD1 (6 bases). This CDR3 is built from 15 residues. V lost 5 bases, J lost 2 bases, and 15 bases lay in between. The germline CDR1 and CDR2 sequences are SGHRS and YFSETQ. For the CDR3, the DNA is TGCGCCAGCAGTCTGGACAGAACGATCACAGATACGCAGTATTTT. As protein: CASSLDRTITDTQYF.

In the case of this clone: A read error may produce the germline difference seen at one junction end. The rearrangement joins TRBV4-1 to TRBJ2-5, with TRBD1 as a possible D gene (6 bases). This CDR3 contains 15 residues. Germline V gene data show CDR1 as MGHRA and CDR2 as YSYEKL. This chain's CDR3 is CASSDLGQLQETQYF. CDR3 bases: TGTGCCAGCAGCGACCTAGGACAGCTACAAGAGACCCAGTACTTC.

The chain uses TRBV7-3 and TRBJ2-1; 10 nucleotides align to TRBD2. After removal of 1 base from V and 5 bases from J, the junction contained 2 bases not matched to a gene. Germline CDR1 and CDR2: SGHTA and FQGTGA. This CDR3 spans 15 amino acids. CDR3 in amino acids: CASSLMLAGDNEQFF. For the CDR3, the DNA is TGTGCCAGCAGCTTAATGCTAGCGGGGGACAATGAGCAGTTCTTC.

Written as DNA, the CDR3 is TGTGCCAGCAGCGTAGAGGGGGAAATCACTGAAGCTTTCTTT. This translates into CASSVEGEITEAFF. The chain carries TRBV9 and TRBJ1-1; maybe TRBD1 (6 bases). The V and J ends lost 0 bases and 4 bases respectively, with 10 bases between them. This CDR3 spans 14 amino acids. Per the germline V gene, CDR1 is SGDLS and CDR2 is YYNGEE.

V usage is TRBV13 and J usage is TRBJ2-1, with 7 bases identical to TRBD2. Germline loops: CDR1 PRHDT, CDR2 FYEKMQ (reference sequence). This CDR3 has 14 residues. V dropped 5 bases and J dropped 3; count of bases not matched to a gene: 4. CDR3 in DNA: TGTGCCAGCAGCCGTTGGACTAGCTACAATGAGCAGTTCTTC. As protein: CASSRWTSYNEQFF.

This clone was detected only a few times. The rearrangement links TRBV29-1 to TRBJ2-3, with a tentative D call TRBD1 (5 bases). Germline V lookup: CDR1 SQVTM, CDR2 ANQGSEA. This CDR3 contains 12 residues. V was cut by 7 bases and J by 3 bases, with 11 bases left in between. The CDR3 loop reads CSAKTETDTQYF. The CDR3 region has the DNA TGCAGCGCGAAGACAGAGACAGATACGCAGTATTTT.

There are a few counts of this clone. This chain links TRBV27 with TRBJ2-2, with 9 bases that match TRBD1. J gave up 5 bases and V 8 bases, and 9 bases lay outside the gene matches. The germline CDR1 and CDR2 sequences are MNHEY and SMNVEV (reference sequence). The CDR3 length is 15 residues. CDR3 sequence (DNA): TGTGCCAGCTGGCCGGGACAGGGTCAAACCGGGGAGCTGTTTTTT. Amino acids: CASWPGQGQTGELFF.

There are many counts of this clone. The gene calls are TRBV20-1 and TRBJ2-3; a weak D match, TRBD1 (5 bases). Germline V gene data show CDR1 as DFQATT and CDR2 as SNEGSKA (reference sequence). The V end was cut by 6 bases, the J end by 6 bases, with 7 bases between. The CDR3 spans 10 residues. CDR3 nucleotide sequence: TGCAGTGCAAACAGGGATACGCAGTATTTT. Protein product: CSANRDTQYF.

This clone was picked up many times. This chain joins TRBV29-1 and TRBJ1-2, with 7 positions matching TRBD1. Trimming at V came to 6 bases and at J to 0 bases, leaving 7 bases not matched to a gene. This CDR3 comprises 14 residues. Germline CDR1 and CDR2: SQVTM and ANQGSEA. The CDR3 region has the DNA TGCAGCGTCGGTCGGGGACAGACTAACTATGGCTACACCTTC. It codes for CSVGRGQTNYGYTF.